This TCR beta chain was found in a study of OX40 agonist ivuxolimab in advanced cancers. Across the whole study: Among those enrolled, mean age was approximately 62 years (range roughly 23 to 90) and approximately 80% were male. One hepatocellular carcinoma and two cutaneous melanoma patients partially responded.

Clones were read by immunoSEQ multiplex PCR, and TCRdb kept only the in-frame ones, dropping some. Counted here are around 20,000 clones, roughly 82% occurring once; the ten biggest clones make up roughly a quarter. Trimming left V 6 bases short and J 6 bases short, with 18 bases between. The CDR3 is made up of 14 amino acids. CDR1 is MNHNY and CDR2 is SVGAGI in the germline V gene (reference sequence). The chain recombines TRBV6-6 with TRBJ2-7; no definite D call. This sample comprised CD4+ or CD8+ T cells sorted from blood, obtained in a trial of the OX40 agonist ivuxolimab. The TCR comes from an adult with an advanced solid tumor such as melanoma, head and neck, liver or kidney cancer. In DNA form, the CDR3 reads TGTGCCAGCAGCCGAGATGCTACCCTCCGCGAGCAGTACTTC. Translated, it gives CASSRDATLREQYF.